These 5 T cell receptor beta chains came from one sample sequenced in a study of OX40 agonist ivuxolimab in advanced cancers. Profiled with immunoSEQ multiplex PCR; TCRdb holds only in-frame clones, not every one. Among 30,000 to 40,000 clones listed, around 87% were seen once. Sequences were derived from CD4+ or CD8+ T cells sorted from blood, sampled in a trial of the OX40 agonist ivuxolimab. The receptors originated from an adult with an advanced solid tumor such as melanoma, head and neck, liver or kidney cancer.

The rearrangement joins TRBV6-5 to TRBJ1-2, with 8 bases fitting TRBD1. Germline trimming cut 4 bases from V and 8 bases from J; bases unmatched to any gene: 6. CDR1 and CDR2 from the germline V gene are MNHEY and SVGAGI. This CDR3 contains 13 residues. Written as DNA, the CDR3 is TGTGCCAGCAGTTGGGACAGGCTTCAGGGCTACACCTTC. It encodes CASSWDRLQGYTF.

J is TRBJ1-6 and V is TRBV19; TRBD1 agrees at 7 bases. V was pared by 8 bases and J by 15 bases, with 7 bases of the junction left unmatched. The length of the CDR3 is 11 residues. Germline loops: CDR1 LNHDA, CDR2 SQIVND (reference sequence). CDR3 sequence reads: CASRVGTDLHF. The CDR3 DNA reads TGTGCCAGTCGTGTGGGGACAGACCTCCACTTT.

V usage is TRBV5-1 and J usage is TRBJ1-3; unclear D gene. V lost 0 bases to trimming and J lost 4 bases, with 8 bases between them. Germline lookup yields CDR1 SGHRS and CDR2 YFSETQ. This CDR3 has 14 amino acids. The CDR3 nucleotides are TGCGCCAGCAGCTTGGGGGCGCGGGGAAACACCATATATTTT. Its protein is CASSLGARGNTIYF.

This chain uses TRBV7-9 with TRBJ2-7; 8 nucleotides match TRBD1. The CDR3 runs to 15 residues. The germline CDR1 and CDR2 sequences are SEHNR and FQNEAQ (reference sequence). The ends lost 0 bases at V and 3 bases at J; junction bases unmatched: 4. CDR3 region: CASSLAGQGIYEQYF. The CDR3 DNA sequence: TGTGCCAGCAGCTTAGCCGGACAGGGAATCTACGAGCAGTACTTC.

CDR3 protein: CASSIQLSGANVLTF. The CDR3 nucleotides are TGTGCCAGCAGCATCCAGCTCTCTGGGGCCAACGTCCTGACTTTC. The V gene is TRBV28, the J gene TRBJ2-6; D gene unclear. The V gene lost 6 bases and the J gene lost 0 bases, with 9 bases spanning the gap. This CDR3 has 15 amino acids. Germline V gives CDR1 MDHEN, CDR2 SYDVKM.